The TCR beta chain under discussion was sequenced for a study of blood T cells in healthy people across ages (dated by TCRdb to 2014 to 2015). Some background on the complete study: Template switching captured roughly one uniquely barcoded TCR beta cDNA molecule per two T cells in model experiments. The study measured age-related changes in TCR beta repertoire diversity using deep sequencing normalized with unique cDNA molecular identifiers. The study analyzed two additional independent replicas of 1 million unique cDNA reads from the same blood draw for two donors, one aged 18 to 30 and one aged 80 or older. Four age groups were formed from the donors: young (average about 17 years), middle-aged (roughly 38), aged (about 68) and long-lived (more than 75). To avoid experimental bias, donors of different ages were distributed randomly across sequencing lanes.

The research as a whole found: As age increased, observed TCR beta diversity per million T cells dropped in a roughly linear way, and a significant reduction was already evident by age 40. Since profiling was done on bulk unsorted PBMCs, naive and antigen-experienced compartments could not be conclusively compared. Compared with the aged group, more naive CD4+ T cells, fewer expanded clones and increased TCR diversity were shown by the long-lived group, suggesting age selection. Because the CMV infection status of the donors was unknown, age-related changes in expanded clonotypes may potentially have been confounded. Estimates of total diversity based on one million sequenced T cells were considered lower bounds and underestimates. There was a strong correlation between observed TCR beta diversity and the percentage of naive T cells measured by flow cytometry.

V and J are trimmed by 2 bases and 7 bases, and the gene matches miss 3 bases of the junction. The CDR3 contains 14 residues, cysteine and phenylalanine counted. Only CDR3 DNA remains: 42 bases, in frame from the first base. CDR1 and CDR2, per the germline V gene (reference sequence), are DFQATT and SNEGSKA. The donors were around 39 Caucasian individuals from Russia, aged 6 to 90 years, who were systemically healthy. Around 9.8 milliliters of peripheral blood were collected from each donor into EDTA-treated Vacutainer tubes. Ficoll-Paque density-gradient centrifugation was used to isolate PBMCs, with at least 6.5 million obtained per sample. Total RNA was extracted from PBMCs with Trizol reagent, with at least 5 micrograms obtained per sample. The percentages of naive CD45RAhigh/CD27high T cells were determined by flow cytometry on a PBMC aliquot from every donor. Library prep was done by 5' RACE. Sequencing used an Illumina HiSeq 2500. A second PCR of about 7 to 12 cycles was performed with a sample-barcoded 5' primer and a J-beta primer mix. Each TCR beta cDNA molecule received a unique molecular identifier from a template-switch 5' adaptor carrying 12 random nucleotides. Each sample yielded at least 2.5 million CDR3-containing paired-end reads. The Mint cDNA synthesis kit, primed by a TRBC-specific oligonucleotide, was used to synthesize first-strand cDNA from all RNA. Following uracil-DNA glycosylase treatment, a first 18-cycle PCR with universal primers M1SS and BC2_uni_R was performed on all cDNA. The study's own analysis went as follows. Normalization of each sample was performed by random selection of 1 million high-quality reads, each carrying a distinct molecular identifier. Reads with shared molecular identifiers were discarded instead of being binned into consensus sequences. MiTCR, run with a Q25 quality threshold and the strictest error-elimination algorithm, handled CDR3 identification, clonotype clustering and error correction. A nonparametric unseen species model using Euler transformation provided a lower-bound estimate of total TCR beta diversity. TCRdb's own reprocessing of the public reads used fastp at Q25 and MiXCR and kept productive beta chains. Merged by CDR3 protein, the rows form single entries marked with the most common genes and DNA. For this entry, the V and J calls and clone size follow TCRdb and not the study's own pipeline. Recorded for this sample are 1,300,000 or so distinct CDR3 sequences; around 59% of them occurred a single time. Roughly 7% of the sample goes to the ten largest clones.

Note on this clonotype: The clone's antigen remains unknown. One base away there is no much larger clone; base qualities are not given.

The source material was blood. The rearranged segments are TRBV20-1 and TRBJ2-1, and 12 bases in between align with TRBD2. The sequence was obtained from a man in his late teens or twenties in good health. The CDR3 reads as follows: CSARLAGGPNEQFF. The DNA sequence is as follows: TGCAGTGCTAGACTAGCGGGGGGGCCAAATGAGCAGTTCTTC.